The source of this TCR beta chain is a study of blood T cell repertoires in COVID-19. Study details: Whether acute or convalescent, the COVID-19 samples came from the United States, Italy and Spain.

Profiled with immunoSEQ multiplex PCR; TCRdb holds only in-frame clones, not every one. The sample lists some 200,000 clones, around 80% occurring once. CDR3 length: 13 residues. The V end was cut by 5 bases, the J end by 4 bases, with 11 bases between. Germline CDR1 reads LNHNV; CDR2 reads YYDKDF (reference sequence). Sequenced sample: peripheral blood. The chain links TRBV15 to TRBJ1-1; D perhaps matches TRBD1 (6 bases). The source of this sequence is an older woman who had recovered from COVID-19. CDR3 in DNA: TGTGCCACCAGCTCCAGAGGGGGCACTGAAGCTTTCTTT. Its protein product is CATSSRGGTEAFF.